The source of this TCR beta chain is a study of CD8 T cells in ankylosing spondylitis. Notes on the study in general: Reports say disease-linked clones showed up significantly more in matched ankylosing spondylitis synovial fluid. Apparently characteristic of ankylosing spondylitis blood was a TCR beta motif (roughly eight highly homologous variants). CD8+ disease-linked clones were present at relatively low frequencies in blood.

MiXCR, applied by TCRdb to the 5' RACE reads, yields one record per CDR3 protein. The table shows around 130,000 distinct CDR3 sequences, with roughly 6.6% occurring only once. The CDR3 is 13 residues long. V was clipped by 3 bases and J by 6 bases, with 11 bases between them. This clonotype was detected many times. Its target is unknown. This TCR was sampled from a male donor with ankylosing spondylitis or in good health (not recorded which). The chain recombines TRBV12-3 or TRBV12-4 with TRBJ2-5, with D possibly called TRBD1 or TRBD2 (5 bases each). The specimen sequenced was blood, either unsorted or a sorted T cell fraction (not recorded which). CDR3 nucleotides: TGTGCCAGCAGTTTTGAGGGGACGAAGACCCAGTACTTC. Protein product: CASSFEGTKTQYF.